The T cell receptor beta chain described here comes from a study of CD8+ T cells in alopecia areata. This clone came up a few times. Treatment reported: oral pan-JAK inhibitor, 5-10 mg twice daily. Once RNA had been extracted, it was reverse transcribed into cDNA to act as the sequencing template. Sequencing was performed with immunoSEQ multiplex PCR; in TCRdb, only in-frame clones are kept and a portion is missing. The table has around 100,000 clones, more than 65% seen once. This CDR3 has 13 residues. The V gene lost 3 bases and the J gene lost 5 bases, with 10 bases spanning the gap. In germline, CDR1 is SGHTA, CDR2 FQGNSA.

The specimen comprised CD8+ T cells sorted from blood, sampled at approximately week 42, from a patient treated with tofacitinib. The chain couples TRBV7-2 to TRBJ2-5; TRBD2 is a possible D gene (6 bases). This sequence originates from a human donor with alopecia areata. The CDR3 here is CASSLGGWETQYF. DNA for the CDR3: TGTGCCAGCAGCTTGGGGGGATGGGAGACCCAGTACTTC.